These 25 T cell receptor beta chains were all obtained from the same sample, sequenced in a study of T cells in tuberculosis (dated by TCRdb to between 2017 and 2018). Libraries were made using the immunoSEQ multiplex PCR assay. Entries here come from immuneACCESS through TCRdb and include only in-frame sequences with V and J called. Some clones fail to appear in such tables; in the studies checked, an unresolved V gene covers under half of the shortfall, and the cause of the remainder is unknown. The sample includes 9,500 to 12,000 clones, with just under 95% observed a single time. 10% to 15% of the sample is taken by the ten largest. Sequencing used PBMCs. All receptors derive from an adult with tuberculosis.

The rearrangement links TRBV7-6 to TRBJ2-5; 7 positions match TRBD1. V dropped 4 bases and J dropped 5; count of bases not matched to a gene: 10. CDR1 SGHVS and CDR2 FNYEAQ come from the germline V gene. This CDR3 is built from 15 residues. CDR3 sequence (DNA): TGTGCCAGCAGCTCTACTACCGGGACAGCTGAGACCCAGTACTTC. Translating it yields CASSSTTGTAETQYF.

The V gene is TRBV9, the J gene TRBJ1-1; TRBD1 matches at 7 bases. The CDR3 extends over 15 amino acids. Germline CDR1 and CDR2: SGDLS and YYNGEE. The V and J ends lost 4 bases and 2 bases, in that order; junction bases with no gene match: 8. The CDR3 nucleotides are TGTGCCAGCAGCCCTAGAGGGACAGCCAACACTGAAGCTTTCTTT. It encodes CASSPRGTANTEAFF.

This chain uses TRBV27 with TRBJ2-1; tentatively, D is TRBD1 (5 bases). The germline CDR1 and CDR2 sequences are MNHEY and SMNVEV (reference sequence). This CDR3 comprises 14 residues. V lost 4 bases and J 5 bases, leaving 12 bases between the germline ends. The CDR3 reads CASSSITGHNEQFF. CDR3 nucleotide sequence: TGTGCCAGCAGTTCGATCACAGGTCACAATGAGCAGTTCTTC.

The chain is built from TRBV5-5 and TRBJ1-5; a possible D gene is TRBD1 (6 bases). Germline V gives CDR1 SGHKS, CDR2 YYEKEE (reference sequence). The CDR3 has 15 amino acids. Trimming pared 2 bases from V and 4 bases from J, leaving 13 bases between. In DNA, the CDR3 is TGTGCCAGCAGCTTTTTAGGGACACATAATCAGCCCCAGCATTTT. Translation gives CASSFLGTHNQPQHF.

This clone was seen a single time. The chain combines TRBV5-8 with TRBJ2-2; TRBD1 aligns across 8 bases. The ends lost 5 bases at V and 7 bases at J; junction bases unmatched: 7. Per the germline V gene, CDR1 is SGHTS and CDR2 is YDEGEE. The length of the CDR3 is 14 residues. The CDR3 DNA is TGTGCCAGCAGGAAGGACAGGGTGGTCGGGGAGCTGTTTTTT. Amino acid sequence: CASRKDRVVGELFF. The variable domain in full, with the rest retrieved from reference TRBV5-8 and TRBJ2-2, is EAGVTQSPTHLIKTRGQQATLRCSPISGHTSVYWYQQALGLGLQFLLWYDEGEERNRGNFPPRFSGRQFPNYSSELNVNALELEDSALYLCASRKDRVVGELFFGEGSRLTVL.

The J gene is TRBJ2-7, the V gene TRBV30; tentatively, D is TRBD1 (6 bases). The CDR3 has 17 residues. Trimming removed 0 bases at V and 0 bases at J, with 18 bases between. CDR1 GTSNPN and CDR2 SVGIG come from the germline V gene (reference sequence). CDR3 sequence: CAWSVRFSPTGSYEQYF. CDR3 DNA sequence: TGTGCCTGGAGTGTACGATTTTCCCCGACAGGCTCCTACGAGCAGTACTTC.

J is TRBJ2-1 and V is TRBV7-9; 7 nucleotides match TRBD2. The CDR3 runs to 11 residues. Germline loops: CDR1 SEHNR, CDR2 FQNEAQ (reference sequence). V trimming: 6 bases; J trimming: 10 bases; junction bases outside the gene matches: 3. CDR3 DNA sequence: TGTGCCAGCAGTCCGGGACTAGAGCAGTTCTTC. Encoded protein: CASSPGLEQFF.

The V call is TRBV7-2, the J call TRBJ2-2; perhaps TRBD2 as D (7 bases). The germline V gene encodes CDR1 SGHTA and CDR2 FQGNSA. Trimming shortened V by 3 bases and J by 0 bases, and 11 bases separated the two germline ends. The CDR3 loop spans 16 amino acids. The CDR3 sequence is CASSFRGGANTGELFF. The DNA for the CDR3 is TGTGCCAGCAGCTTTCGAGGGGGGGCGAACACCGGGGAGCTGTTTTTT.

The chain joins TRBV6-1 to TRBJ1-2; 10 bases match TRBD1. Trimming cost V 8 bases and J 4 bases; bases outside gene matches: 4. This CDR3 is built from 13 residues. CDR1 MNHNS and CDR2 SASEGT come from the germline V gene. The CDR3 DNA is TGTGCCAGCGAGACAGGGGGCGCCTATGGCTACACCTTC. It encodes CASETGGAYGYTF.

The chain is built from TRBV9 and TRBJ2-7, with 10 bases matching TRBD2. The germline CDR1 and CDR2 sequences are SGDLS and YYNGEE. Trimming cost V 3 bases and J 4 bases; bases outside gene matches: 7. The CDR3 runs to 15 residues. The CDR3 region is CASSGTPGLAYEQYF. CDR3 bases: TGTGCCAGCAGCGGTACGCCGGGACTAGCGTACGAGCAGTACTTC.

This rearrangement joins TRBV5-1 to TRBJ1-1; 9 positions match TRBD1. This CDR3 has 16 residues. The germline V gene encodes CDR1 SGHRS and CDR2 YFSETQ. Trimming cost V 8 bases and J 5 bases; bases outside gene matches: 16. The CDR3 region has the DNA TGCGCCAGTCATACTCGGTGGGGACAGGGTGGTACTGAAGCTTTCTTT. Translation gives CASHTRWGQGGTEAFF.

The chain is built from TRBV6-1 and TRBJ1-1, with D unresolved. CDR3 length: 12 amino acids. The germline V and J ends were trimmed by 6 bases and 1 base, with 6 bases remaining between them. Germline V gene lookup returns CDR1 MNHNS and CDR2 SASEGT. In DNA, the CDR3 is TGTGCCAGCAGGCGGGCGAACACTGAAGCTTTCTTT. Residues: CASRRANTEAFF.

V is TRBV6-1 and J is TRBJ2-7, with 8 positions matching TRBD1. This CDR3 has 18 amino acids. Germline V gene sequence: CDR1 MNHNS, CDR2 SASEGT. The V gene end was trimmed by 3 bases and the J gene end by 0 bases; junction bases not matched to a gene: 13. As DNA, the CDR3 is TGTGCCAGCAGTGAGCCCGCAGGGGGCTCTATGAGCTCCTACGAGCAGTACTTC. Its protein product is CASSEPAGGSMSSYEQYF.

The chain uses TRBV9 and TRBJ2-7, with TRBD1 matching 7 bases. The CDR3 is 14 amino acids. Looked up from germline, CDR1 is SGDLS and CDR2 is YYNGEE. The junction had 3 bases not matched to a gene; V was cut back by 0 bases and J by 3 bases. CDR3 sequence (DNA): TGTGCCAGCAGCGTAGGGGGACAGAACTACGAGCAGTACTTC. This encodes CASSVGGQNYEQYF.

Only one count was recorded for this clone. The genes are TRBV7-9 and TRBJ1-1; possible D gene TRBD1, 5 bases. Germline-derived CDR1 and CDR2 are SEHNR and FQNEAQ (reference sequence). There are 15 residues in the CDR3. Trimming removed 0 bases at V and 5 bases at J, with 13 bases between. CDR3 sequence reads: CASSLARGGGTEAFF. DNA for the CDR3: TGTGCCAGCAGCTTAGCGAGGGGAGGAGGAACTGAAGCTTTCTTT.

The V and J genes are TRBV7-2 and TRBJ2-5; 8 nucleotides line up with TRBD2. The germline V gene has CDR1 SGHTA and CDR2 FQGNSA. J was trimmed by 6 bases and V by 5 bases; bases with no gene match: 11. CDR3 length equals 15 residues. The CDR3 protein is CASSHAGASGQTQYF. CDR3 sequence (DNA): TGTGCCAGCAGCCACGCGGGAGCTAGCGGGCAGACCCAGTACTTC.

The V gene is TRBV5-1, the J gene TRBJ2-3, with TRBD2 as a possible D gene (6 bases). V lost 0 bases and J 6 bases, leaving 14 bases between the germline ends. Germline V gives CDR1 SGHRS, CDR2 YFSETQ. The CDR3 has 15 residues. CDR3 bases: TGCGCCAGCAGCTTGGCCGGCGGGACGGCGGATACGCAGTATTTT. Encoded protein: CASSLAGGTADTQYF.

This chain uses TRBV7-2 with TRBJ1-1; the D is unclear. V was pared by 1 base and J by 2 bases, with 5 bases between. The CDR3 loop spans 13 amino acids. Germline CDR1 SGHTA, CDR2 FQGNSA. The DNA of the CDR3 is TGTGCCAGCAGCTTAGAGCCAAACACTGAAGCTTTCTTT. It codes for CASSLEPNTEAFF. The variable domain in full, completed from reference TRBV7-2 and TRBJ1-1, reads GAGVSQSPSNKVTEKGKDVELRCDPISGHTALYWYRQSLGQGLEFLIYFQGNSAPDKSGLPSDRFSAERTGGSVSTLTIQRTQQEDSAVYLCASSLEPNTEAFFGQGTRLTVV.

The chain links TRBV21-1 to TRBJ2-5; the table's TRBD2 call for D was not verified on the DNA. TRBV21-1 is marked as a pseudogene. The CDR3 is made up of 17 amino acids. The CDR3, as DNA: TGTGCCAGCACCCTTCTCGGGACTAGCGGGGGGACGGAGACCCAGTACTTC. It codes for CASTLLGTSGGTETQYF.

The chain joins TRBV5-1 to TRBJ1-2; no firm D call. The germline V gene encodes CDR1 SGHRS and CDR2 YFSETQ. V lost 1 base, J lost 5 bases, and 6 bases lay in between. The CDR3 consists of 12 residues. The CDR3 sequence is CASSLSAYGYTF. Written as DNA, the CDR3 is TGCGCCAGCAGCTTGAGCGCGTATGGCTACACCTTC.

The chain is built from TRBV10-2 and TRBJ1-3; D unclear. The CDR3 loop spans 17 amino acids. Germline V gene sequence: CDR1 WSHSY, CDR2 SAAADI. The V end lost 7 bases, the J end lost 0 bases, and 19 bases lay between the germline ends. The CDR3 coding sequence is TGCGCCAGCATCGGAATTGGGGAGGAGAGCTCTGGAAACACCATATATTTT. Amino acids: CASIGIGEESSGNTIYF.

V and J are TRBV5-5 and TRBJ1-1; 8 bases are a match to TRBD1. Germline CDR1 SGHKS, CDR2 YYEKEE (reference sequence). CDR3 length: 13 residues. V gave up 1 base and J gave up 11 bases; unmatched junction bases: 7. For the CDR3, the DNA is TGTGCCAGCAGCTTGTCCAGGGGGCAGTCGGCTTTCTTT. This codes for CASSLSRGQSAFF.

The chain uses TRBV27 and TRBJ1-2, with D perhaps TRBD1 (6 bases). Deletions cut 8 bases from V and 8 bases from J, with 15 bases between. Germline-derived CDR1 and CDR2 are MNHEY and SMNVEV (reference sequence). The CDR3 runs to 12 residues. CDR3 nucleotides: TGTGCCAGCCAGGGGCAACTTGGCGGCTACACCTTC. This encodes CASQGQLGGYTF.

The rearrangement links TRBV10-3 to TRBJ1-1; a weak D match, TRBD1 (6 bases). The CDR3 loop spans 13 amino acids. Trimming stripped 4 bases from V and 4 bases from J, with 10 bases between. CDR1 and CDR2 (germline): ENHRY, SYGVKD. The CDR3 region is CAISARGATEAFF. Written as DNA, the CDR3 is TGTGCCATCAGTGCGCGGGGGGCCACTGAAGCTTTCTTT.

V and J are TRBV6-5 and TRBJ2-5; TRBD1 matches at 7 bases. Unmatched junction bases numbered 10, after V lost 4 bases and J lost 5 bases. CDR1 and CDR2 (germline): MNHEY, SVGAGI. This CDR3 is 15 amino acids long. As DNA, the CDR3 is TGTGCCAGCAGTTGGGGGACAGAGGGCGTGGAGACCCAGTACTTC. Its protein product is CASSWGTEGVETQYF.